This TCR beta chain was observed in a study of blood T cell repertoires in COVID-19. Study as a whole: Acute and convalescent COVID-19 specimens originated in the United States, Italy and Spain. Sources were T cells, B-cell-depleted T cells, or PBMCs; the material itself was cDNA or gDNA.

In the source study's methods: Counts of nucleated cells, estimated from reference gene primer amplification, were obtained. Only in-frame clones appear in the TCRdb table, and some are missing; sequencing was by immunoSEQ multiplex PCR. The DNA was the basis for D and trimming; V, J and clone size are from that table. The sample has about 220,000 clones; approximately 84% are singletons. This CDR3 spans 11 amino acids. V lost 6 bases to trimming and J lost 17 bases, with 14 bases between them. The chain combines TRBV12-3 or TRBV12-4 with TRBJ1-6; TRBD1 is a possible D gene (6 bases). Source material: peripheral blood. The TCR was taken from a woman in her thirties who had recovered from COVID-19. CDR3 residues: CASSQGQRVHF. The CDR3 DNA reads as TGTGCCAGCAGCCAGGGACAACGCGTCCACTTT.